A selection of T cell receptor beta chains follows, all from one sample in a study of T cells in Graves' hyperthyroidism and ophthalmopathy. TCRdb re-called the multiplex PCR reads with MiXCR, one entry per CDR3 protein. The repertoire holds more than 500,000 distinct CDR3 sequences, around 15% seen once, with approximately 14% in the top ten. Sequenced sample: blood. Receptors were obtained from a woman aged 40 to 50 with Graves' hyperthyroidism. Both conserved end residues are part of each CDR3. Fields, in order: clone size, J gene, V gene, D gene, CDR3 length, CDR3 protein, CDR3 DNA. A D gene is named only where the DNA matches it firmly. Clone size is shown for a subset of rows, as once, few, many or a class of expanded clone.

>many|TRBJ2-5|TRBV6-1|.|12
CASRQHQETQYF
TGTGCCAGCAGACAGCACCAAGAGACCCAGTACTTC
>many|TRBJ1-6|TRBV11-2|.|16
CASSFSLGGPGSPLHF
TGTGCCAGCAGCTTTTCCTTAGGGGGGCCCGGATCACCCCTCCACTTT
>few|TRBJ2-5|TRBV14|.|17
CASSQDSAGGTWETQYF
TGTGCCAGCAGCCAAGATTCGGCTGGAGGGACGTGGGAGACCCAGTACTTC
>few|TRBJ2-5|TRBV27|.|13
CASSPSLSETQYF
TGTGCCAGCAGCCCCTCTTTGAGCGAGACCCAGTACTTC
>many|TRBJ2-5|TRBV20-1|.|15
CSARDYGASQETQYF
TGCAGTGCTAGAGATTATGGGGCATCTCAAGAGACCCAGTACTTC
>many|TRBJ2-7|TRBV6-1|.|13
CASRTTNSYEQYF
TGTGCCAGCAGAACGACTAACTCCTACGAGCAGTACTTC
>many|TRBJ2-7|TRBV30|TRBD2|13
CAWSGSGTYEQYF
TGTGCCTGGAGTGGAAGCGGGACCTACGAGCAGTACTTC
>.|TRBJ2-1|TRBV28|.|17
CASSLGAVGPSYNEQFF
TGTGCCAGCAGTTTAGGGGCCGTGGGACCAAGCTACAATGAGCAGTTCTTC
>many|TRBJ2-5|TRBV7-3|.|13
CASSLGYQETQYF
TGTGCCAGCAGTTTGGGGTACCAAGAGACCCAGTACTTC
>.|TRBJ1-1|TRBV7-3|.|13
CASSLDTHTEAFF
TGTGCCAGCAGCTTGGACACGCACACTGAAGCTTTCTTT
>.|TRBJ2-7|TRBV4-2|TRBD2|15
CASSQAATSTGEQYF
TGTGCCAGCAGCCAAGCAGCGACTAGCACAGGAGAGCAATACTTC